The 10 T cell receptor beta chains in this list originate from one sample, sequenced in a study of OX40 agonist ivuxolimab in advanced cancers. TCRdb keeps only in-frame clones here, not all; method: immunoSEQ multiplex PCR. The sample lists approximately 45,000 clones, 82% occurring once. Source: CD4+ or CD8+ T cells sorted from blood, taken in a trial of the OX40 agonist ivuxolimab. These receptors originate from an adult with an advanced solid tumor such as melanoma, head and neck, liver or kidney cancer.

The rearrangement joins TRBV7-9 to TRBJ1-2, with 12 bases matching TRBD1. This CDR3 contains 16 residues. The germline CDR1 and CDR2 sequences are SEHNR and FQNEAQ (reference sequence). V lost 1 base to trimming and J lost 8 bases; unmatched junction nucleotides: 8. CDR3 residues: CASSLVPGQGAEGYTF. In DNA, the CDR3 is TGTGCCAGCAGCTTAGTTCCGGGACAGGGGGCTGAGGGCTACACCTTC.

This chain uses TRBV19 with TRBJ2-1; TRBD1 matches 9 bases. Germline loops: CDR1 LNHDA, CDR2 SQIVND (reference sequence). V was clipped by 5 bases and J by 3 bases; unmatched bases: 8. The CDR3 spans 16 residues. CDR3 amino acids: CASSPPGQGNYNEQFF. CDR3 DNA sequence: TGTGCCAGTAGTCCTCCGGGACAGGGCAACTACAATGAGCAGTTCTTC. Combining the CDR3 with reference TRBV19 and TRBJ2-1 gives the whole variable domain DGGITQSPKYLFRKEGQNVTLSCEQNLNHDAMYWYRQDPGQGLRLIYYSQIVNDFQKGDIAEGYSVSREKKESFPLTVTSAQKNPTAFYLCASSPPGQGNYNEQFFGPGTRLTVL.

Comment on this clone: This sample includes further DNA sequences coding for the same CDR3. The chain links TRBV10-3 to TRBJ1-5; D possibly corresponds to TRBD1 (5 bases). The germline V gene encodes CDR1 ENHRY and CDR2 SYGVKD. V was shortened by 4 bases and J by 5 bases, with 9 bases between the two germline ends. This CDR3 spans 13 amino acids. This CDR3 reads CAISGGGHQPQHF. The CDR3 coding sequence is TGTGCCATCAGTGGTGGGGGACATCAGCCCCAGCATTTT.

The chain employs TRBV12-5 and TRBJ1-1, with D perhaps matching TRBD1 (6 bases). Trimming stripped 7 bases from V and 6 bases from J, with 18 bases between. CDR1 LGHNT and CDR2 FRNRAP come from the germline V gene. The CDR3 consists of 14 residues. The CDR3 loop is CASATGSRIAEAFF. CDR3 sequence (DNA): TGTGCTAGTGCCACAGGGAGTCGGATCGCTGAAGCTTTCTTT.

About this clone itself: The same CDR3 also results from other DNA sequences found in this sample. The CDR3 here is CAWSVRGRGSPLHF. The DNA of the CDR3 is TGTGCCTGGAGTGTACGAGGCAGGGGATCACCCCTCCACTTT. This chain connects TRBV30 to TRBJ1-6, with a weak D call TRBD1 (6 bases). The germline V gene has CDR1 GTSNPN and CDR2 SVGIG (reference sequence). This CDR3 is 14 amino acids long. Between the trimmed V and J ends, which lost 0 bases and 10 bases, there was a span of 13 bases.

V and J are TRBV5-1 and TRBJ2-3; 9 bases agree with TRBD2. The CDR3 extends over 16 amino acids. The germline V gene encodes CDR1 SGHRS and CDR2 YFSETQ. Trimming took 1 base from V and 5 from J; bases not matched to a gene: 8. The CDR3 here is CASSLMAGGFGDTQYF. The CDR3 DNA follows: TGCGCCAGCAGCTTGATGGCGGGGGGGTTTGGAGATACGCAGTATTTT. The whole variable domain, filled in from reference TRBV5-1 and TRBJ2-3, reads KAGVTQTPRYLIKTRGQQVTLSCSPISGHRSVSWYQQTPGQGLQFLFEYFSETQRNKGNFPGRFSGRQFSNSRSEMNVSTLELGDSALYLCASSLMAGGFGDTQYFGPGTRLTVL.

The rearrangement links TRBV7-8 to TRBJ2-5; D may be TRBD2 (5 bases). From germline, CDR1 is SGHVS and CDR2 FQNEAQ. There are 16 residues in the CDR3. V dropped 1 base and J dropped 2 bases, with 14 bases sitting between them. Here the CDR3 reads CASSLGSGTTQETQYF. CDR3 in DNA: TGTGCCAGCAGCTTAGGGAGCGGCACCACTCAAGAGACCCAGTACTTC.

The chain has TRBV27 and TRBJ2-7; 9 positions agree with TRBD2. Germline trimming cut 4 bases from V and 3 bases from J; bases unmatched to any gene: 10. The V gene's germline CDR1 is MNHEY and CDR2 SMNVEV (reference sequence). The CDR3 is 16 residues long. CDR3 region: CASSSPQSSGSYEQYF. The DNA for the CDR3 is TGTGCCAGCAGTTCCCCACAAAGTAGCGGGAGCTACGAGCAGTACTTC.

CDR3 in amino acids: CSVNRTPYEQYF. The CDR3 bases are TGCAGCGTTAATCGGACCCCCTACGAGCAGTACTTC. The chain links TRBV29-1 to TRBJ2-7; D is undetermined. The CDR3 runs to 12 residues. With 5 bases removed from V and 2 bases from J, the gap between germline ends came to 10 bases. The germline V gene has CDR1 SQVTM and CDR2 ANQGSEA.

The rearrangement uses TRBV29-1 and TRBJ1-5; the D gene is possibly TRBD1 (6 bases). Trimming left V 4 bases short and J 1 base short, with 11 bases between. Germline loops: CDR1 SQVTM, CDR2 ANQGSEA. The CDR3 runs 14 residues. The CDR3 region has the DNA TGCAGCGTTGCCTCGGGGGCAAGCAATCAGCCCCAGCATTTT. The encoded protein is CSVASGASNQPQHF.